This T cell receptor (beta chain) was obtained from a study of shared clonotypes between healthy human individuals. General study points: Non-shared clonotypes were found to have lower generation probabilities than the clonotypes that were shared by all four of the sorted-subset donors.

A remark on this clone: What it binds is unknown.

Data came from immunoSEQ multiplex PCR; TCRdb stores just in-frame clones and leaves some out. The sample lists 1,500,000 or so clones, approximately 98.5% seen once, with about 0.34% in the top ten. The CDR3 extends over 16 amino acids. The J segment lost 0 bases and the V segment lost 3 bases, leaving 4 bases of the junction unmatched. Germline lookup yields CDR1 LNHNV and CDR2 YYDKDF (reference sequence). The receptor was isolated from a man younger than 45 in good health. The sequenced material came from naive CD4+ T cells sorted from blood. Subset given: CD45RA+ positively selected. The chain is built from TRBV15 and TRBJ1-4; 7 bases match TRBD1. CDR3 nucleotide sequence: TGTGCCACCAGCAGGACAGGGCCCGCAACTAATGAAAAACTGTTTTTT. It is translated as CATSRTGPATNEKLFF.